This entry lists 16 T cell receptor beta chains sequenced from one sample in a study of cytomegalovirus exposure and HLA in healthy donors. Primers: 60 Vbeta forward and 13 Jbeta reverse. Sequencing used immunoSEQ multiplex PCR; TCRdb keeps in-frame clones, though not all of them. The sample yields roughly 51,000 clones, of which the top ten take up 8% to 13%. The sequenced material came from PBMCs. The receptors come from a woman aged 50 to 65 in good health and CMV-seropositive.

The chain recombines TRBV9 with TRBJ2-1, with D perhaps TRBD2 (5 bases). The V and J ends lost 2 bases and 3 bases respectively, with 9 bases between them. CDR3 size: 14 residues. Germline CDR1 reads SGDLS; CDR2 reads YYNGEE. DNA of the CDR3: TGTGCCAGCAGCGTGGACGAGGGCTACAATGAGCAGTTCTTC. Translation gives CASSVDEGYNEQFF.

V is TRBV7-6 and J is TRBJ1-2; D not certain. The V end lost 5 bases, the J end lost 4 bases, and 14 bases lay between the germline ends. Germline-derived CDR1 and CDR2 are SGHVS and FNYEAQ. This CDR3 has 14 amino acids. The CDR3 loop reads CASSPNPAVYGYTF. The CDR3 DNA follows: TGTGCCAGCAGCCCCAACCCTGCGGTCTATGGCTACACCTTC.

The chain employs TRBV18 and TRBJ2-3; D may be TRBD1 (5 bases). Trimming cost V 3 bases and J 5 bases, with 6 bases left between them. The V gene's germline CDR1 is KGHSH and CDR2 LQKENI. The length of the CDR3 is 12 residues. As DNA, the CDR3 is TGTGCCAGCTCACCCCAGGGAGATACGCAGTATTTT. Its translation: CASSPQGDTQYF. The entire variable domain, with the rest obtained from reference TRBV18 and TRBJ2-3, is as follows: NAGVMQNPRHLVRRRGQEARLRCSPMKGHSHVYWYRQLPEEGLKFMVYLQKENIIDESGMPKERFSAEFPKEGPSILRIQQVVRGDSAAYFCASSPQGDTQYFGPGTRLTVL.

The gene calls are TRBV5-1 and TRBJ2-3; D remains ambiguous. Germline-derived CDR1 and CDR2 are SGHRS and YFSETQ. Trimming took off 4 bases at V and 3 bases at J, with 6 bases between the two ends. This CDR3 is 12 amino acids long. CDR3 residues: CASSINTDTQYF. The CDR3 DNA sequence: TGCGCCAGCAGCATTAATACAGATACGCAGTATTTT.

This chain links TRBV9 with TRBJ2-3, with 7 bases fitting TRBD2. Germline V gene lookup returns CDR1 SGDLS and CDR2 YYNGEE. CDR3 length: 14 residues. Trimming at V came to 4 bases and at J to 1 base, leaving 3 bases not matched to a gene. CDR3 region: CASSRGLRTDTQYF. The CDR3 bases are TGTGCCAGCAGCCGGGGACTACGCACAGATACGCAGTATTTT.

V is TRBV18 and J is TRBJ2-3; TRBD2 might be the D (6 bases). V gave up 6 bases and J gave up 9 bases, with 16 bases separating them. Germline CDR1 reads KGHSH; CDR2 reads LQKENI. The CDR3 sequence is 13 residues long. The CDR3 here is CASSATGGPTQYF. Here the CDR3 DNA reads TGTGCCAGCTCCGCTACCGGGGGACCCACGCAGTATTTT.

J is TRBJ2-7 and V is TRBV7-9; D is perhaps TRBD1 (6 bases). Trimming removed 4 bases at V and 3 bases at J, with 19 bases between. CDR3 size: 16 residues. Germline loops: CDR1 SEHNR, CDR2 FQNEAQ (reference sequence). This CDR3 is CASSSLSGTRGYEQYF. The DNA for the CDR3 is TGTGCCAGCAGCTCCCTCTCCGGGACAAGAGGCTACGAGCAGTACTTC. Full variable domain (rest looked up from reference TRBV7-9 and TRBJ2-7): DTGVSQNPRHKITKRGQNVTFRCDPISEHNRLYWYRQTLGQGPEFLTYFQNEAQLEKSRLLSDRFSAERPKGSFSTLEIQRTEQGDSAMYLCASSSLSGTRGYEQYFGPGTRLTVT.

The gene calls are TRBV19 and TRBJ2-5; 7 nucleotides match TRBD2. The CDR3 runs to 11 residues. Looked up from germline, CDR1 is LNHDA and CDR2 is SQIVND (reference sequence). CDR3: CAVGRGETQYF. The CDR3 DNA sequence: TGTGCGGTAGGGCGGGGGGAGACCCAGTACTTC.

This chain connects TRBV6-1 to TRBJ1-1, with 7 bases lining up with TRBD1. The CDR3 has 11 residues. Trimming at V came to 7 bases and at J to 9 bases, leaving 5 bases not matched to a gene. Germline-derived CDR1 and CDR2 are MNHNS and SASEGT. CDR3 coding DNA: TGTGCCAGCAATTTAGGGGGCCAAGCTTTCTTT. This gives the protein CASNLGGQAFF.

The rearrangement links TRBV11-2 to TRBJ1-4, with 8 positions matching TRBD1. This CDR3 has 15 residues. The V gene's germline CDR1 is SGHAT and CDR2 FQNNGV. J lost 9 bases, V lost 2 bases, and 8 bases had no gene match. The chain's CDR3 is CASSLQTGVDQKLFF. CDR3 nucleotide sequence: TGTGCCAGCAGCTTACAGACAGGGGTAGATCAAAAACTGTTTTTT.

The CDR3 DNA sequence: TGTGCCAGCAGCCGGGGTTCCGGAAACACCATATATTTT. Encoded protein: CASSRGSGNTIYF. The rearrangement uses TRBV5-8 and TRBJ1-3, with unresolved D. The CDR3 totals 13 residues. V was clipped by 4 bases and J by 4 bases, with 9 bases between them. Germline V lookup: CDR1 SGHTS, CDR2 YDEGEE.

This chain connects TRBV29-1 to TRBJ2-7; 10 bases match TRBD1. V gave up 6 bases and J gave up 5 bases; unmatched junction bases: 7. The CDR3 is 13 residues long. CDR1 SQVTM and CDR2 ANQGSEA come from the germline V gene. CDR3 region: CSVGRGQGNEQYF. The CDR3 DNA reads as TGCAGCGTCGGCCGGGGACAGGGGAACGAGCAGTACTTC.

The genes are TRBV6-6 and TRBJ2-7, with 10 bases identical to TRBD1. The CDR3 sequence is 12 residues long. Germline CDR1 is MNHNY and CDR2 is SVGAGI (reference sequence). Losses at the gene ends were 6 bases for V and 4 bases for J; bases not matched to a gene: 0. In DNA form, the CDR3 reads TGTGCCAGCAGGGACAGGGGGTACGAGCAGTACTTC. Its translation: CASRDRGYEQYF.

The V call is TRBV27, the J call TRBJ2-5, with 12 nucleotides matching TRBD1. Germline-derived CDR1 and CDR2 are MNHEY and SMNVEV (reference sequence). V lost 3 bases and J lost 4; bases outside the gene matches: 9. The CDR3 loop spans 17 amino acids. The CDR3 is CASSFGTGGASRETQYF. As DNA, the CDR3 is TGTGCCAGCAGTTTCGGGACAGGGGGCGCAAGCAGAGAGACCCAGTACTTC.

This chain joins TRBV10-3 and TRBJ2-7, with D possibly matching TRBD1 (6 bases). Per germline, CDR1 ENHRY and CDR2 SYGVKD. CDR3 length: 16 residues. The V gene lost 0 bases and the J gene lost 3 bases, with 15 bases spanning the gap. The DNA for the CDR3 is TGTGCCATCAGTGAGTCACCCGGTAGGGGGAACTACGAGCAGTACTTC. Translating it yields CAISESPGRGNYEQYF.

The V gene is TRBV11-1, the J gene TRBJ1-1, with 9 bases fitting TRBD1. V was pared by 6 bases and J by 5 bases, with 7 bases of the junction left unmatched. This CDR3 has 14 amino acids. CDR1 SGHAT and CDR2 FQDESV come from the germline V gene (reference sequence). CDR3 residues: CASRDRDRATEAFF. DNA of the CDR3: TGTGCCAGCAGGGACCGGGACAGGGCTACTGAAGCTTTCTTT.